This TCR beta chain came from a study of cytomegalovirus exposure and HLA in healthy donors. Whole-study context: Both the approximately 120 validation repertoires and the roughly 700 first-cohort repertoires used the same platform, as reported by a later analysis.

Findings and caveats of the study: Most TCR sequences were seen very rarely across donors, but some public TCRs occurred in many.

Sequencing was performed with immunoSEQ multiplex PCR; in TCRdb, only in-frame clones are kept and a portion is missing. The repertoire holds about 120,000 clones, with around 85% as singletons. Points on this clone: Its antigen is undetermined.

The donors were members of the approximately 110-subject validation cohort (separate from the roughly 670-subject first cohort). The source of this sequence is a woman aged 30 to 39 in good health and CMV-seronegative. Sequencing used PBMCs.

The CDR3 bases are TGCGCCAGCAGCCTAGTCAGCGCTAACACTGAAGCTTTCTTT. Encoded protein: CASSLVSANTEAFF. The rearrangement joins TRBV4-1 to TRBJ1-1; D is ambiguous. The ends were cut back, 4 bases at V and 2 bases at J, with 11 bases in the middle. CDR3 length: 14 amino acids. CDR1 is MGHRA, CDR2 YSYEKL, per germline.